This T cell receptor beta chain was documented in a study of CD8 T cells in ankylosing spondylitis. Germline CDR1 is DFQATT and CDR2 is SNEGSKA (reference sequence). CDR3 length: 16 residues. Study findings and constraints: Disease-linked clones were CD8+ and relatively rare in peripheral blood. In ankylosing spondylitis patients, matched synovial fluid reportedly showed significant enrichment of disease-linked clones. Ankylosing spondylitis blood appeared to be characterized by a TCR beta motif of several highly homologous variants.

This clonotype occurred many times. Its matching antigen is unknown. One junction end does not reproduce the germline sequence, and a read error may be involved. Quantitative 5'-RACE with molecular barcodes was used to make the TCR beta libraries. One entry per CDR3 protein results from TCRdb running MiXCR on the 5' RACE reads. Of tens of thousands of distinct CDR3 sequences listed, 6% are singletons. The source material was blood, either unsorted or a sorted T cell fraction (not recorded which). The TCR sequence derives from a male donor with ankylosing spondylitis or in good health (not recorded which). V and J are TRBV20-1 and TRBJ2-5, with 8 bases fitting TRBD2. The CDR3 nucleotides are TGCTGTGCTAGACCCTGGACTAGCTTTGATGGGGAGACCCAGTACTTC. Its protein product is CCARPWTSFDGETQYF.